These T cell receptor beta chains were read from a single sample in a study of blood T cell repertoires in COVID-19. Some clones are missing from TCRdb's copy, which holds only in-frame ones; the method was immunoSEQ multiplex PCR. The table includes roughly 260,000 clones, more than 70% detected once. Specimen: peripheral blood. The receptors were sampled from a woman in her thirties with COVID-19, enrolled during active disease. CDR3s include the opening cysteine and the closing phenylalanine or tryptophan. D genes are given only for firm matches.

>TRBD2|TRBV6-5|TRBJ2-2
TGTGCCAGCAGTTACTTCGGACTAGACGTTGACGGGGAGCTGTTTTTT
CASSYFGLDVDGELFF
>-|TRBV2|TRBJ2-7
TGTGCCAGCAGCCACCGGGGAGGCCAGTACGAGCAGTACTTC
CASSHRGGQYEQYF
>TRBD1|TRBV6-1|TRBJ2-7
TGTGCCAGCAGTGGTGACAGGGGGCTCGATGGCGGGTTCTCCTACGAGCAGTACTTC
CASSGDRGLDGGFSYEQYF
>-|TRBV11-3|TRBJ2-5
TGTGCCAGCAGCTTCCCGACTCGACGGATAGGTGAGACCCAGTACTTC
CASSFPTRRIGETQYF
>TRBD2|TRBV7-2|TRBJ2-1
TGTGCCAGCAGCCAGACTAGCGGGAGGGAGAATGAGCAGTTCTTC
CASSQTSGRENEQFF
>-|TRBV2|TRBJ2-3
TGTGCCAGCAGTTTTTCGAGGGGGTCAGATACGCAGTATTTT
CASSFSRGSDTQYF
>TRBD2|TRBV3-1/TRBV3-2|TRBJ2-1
TGTGCCAGCAGCCAAGGCGGCGGACTAGGGTGGGGTGAGCAGTTCTTC
CASSQGGGLGWGEQFF
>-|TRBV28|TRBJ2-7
TGTGCCAGCAGTTTAGTGTTTGGGCAGAACTACGAGCAGTACTTC
CASSLVFGQNYEQYF
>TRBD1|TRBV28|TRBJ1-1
TGTGCCTCCACAGGGGGGTACGCTGAAGCTTTCTTT
CASTGGYAEAFF
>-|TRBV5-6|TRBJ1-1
TGTGCCAGCAGCTTGGCCGGGACTACGACTGAAGCTTTCTTT
CASSLAGTTTEAFF
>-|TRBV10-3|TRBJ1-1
TGTGCCACCGCGCCGGGGAACACTGAAGCTTTCTTT
CATAPGNTEAFF
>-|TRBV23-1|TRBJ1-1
TGCGCCAGCAGTCAATCGGCGGGGACCATGAACACTGAAGCTTTCTTT
CASSQSAGTMNTEAFF
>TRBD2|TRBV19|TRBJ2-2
TGTGCCAGTACCGGCGGGAGTTTTACCGGGGAGCTGTTTTTT
CASTGGSFTGELFF
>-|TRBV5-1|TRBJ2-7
TGCGCCAGCAGCCATGACAGCTCCTACGAGCAGTACTTC
CASSHDSSYEQYF
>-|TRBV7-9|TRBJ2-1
TGTGCCAGCTCCCAGAGGGTGCTTGAGCAGTTCTTC
CASSQRVLEQFF
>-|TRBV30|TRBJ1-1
TGTGCCTGGAGTTACTCGGTGAACACTGAAGCTTTCTTT
CAWSYSVNTEAFF